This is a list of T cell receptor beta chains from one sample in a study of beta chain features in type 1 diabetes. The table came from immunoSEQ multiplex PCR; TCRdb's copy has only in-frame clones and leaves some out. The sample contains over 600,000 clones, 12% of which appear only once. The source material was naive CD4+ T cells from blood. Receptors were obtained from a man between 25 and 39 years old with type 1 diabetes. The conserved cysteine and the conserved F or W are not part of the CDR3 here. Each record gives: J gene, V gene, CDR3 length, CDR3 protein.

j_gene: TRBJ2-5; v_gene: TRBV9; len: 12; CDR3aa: ASSQGLGGETQY
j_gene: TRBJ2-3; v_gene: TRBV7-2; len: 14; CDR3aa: ASSFGHSTSTDTQY
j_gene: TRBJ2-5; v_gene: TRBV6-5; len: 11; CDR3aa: ASSYRVRETQY
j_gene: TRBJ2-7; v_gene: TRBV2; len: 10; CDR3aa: AATRGTYEQY
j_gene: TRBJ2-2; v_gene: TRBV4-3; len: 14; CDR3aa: ASSSGPGTSTGELF
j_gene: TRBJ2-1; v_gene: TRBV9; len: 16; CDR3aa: ASSVGTSGGLNYNEQF
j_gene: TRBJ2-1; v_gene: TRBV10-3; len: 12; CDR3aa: AITWDRRDNEQF
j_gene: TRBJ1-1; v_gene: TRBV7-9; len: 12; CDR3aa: ASSLIGTVTEAF
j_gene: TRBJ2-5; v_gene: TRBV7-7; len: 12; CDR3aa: ASSLGGGPETQY
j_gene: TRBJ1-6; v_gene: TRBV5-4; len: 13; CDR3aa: ATSQGLSYNSPLH
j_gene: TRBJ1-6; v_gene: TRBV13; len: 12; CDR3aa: ASSSQDGVKALH
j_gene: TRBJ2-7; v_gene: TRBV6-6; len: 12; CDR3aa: ASSYPGLTYEQY
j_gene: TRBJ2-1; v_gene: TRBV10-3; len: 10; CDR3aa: AISESGVEQF
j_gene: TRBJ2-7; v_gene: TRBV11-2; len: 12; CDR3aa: ASSFVDRNYEQY
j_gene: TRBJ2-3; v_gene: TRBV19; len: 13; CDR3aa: ASSTAGAHTDTQY
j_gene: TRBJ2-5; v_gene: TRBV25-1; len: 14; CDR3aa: ASSEYLGTGGETQY
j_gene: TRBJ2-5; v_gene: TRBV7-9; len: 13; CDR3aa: ATSQTGFEKQTQY
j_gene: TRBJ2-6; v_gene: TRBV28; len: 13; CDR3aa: ASSFGGAGANVLT
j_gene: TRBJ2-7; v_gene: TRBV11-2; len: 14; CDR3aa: ASSHRGGSTGYEQY
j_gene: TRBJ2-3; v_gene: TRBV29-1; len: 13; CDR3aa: SARRGTSGTDTQY
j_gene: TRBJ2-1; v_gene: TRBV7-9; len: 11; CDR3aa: ASSLAAEHEQF
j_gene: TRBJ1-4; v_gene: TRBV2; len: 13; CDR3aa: ASSDVGATNEKLF
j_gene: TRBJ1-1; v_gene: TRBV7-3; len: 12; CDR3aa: ASSLGQVNTEAF
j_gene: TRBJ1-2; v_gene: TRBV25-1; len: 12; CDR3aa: ASSRSGDHYGYT
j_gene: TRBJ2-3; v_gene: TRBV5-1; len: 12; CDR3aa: ASSFLQGADTQY
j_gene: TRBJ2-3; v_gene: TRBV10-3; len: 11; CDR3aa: AISPGNPDTQY
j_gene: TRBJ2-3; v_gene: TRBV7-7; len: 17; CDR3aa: ASSLEGGRLAGIRDTQY
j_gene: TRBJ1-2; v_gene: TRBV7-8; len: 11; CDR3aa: ASSEQGFYGYT
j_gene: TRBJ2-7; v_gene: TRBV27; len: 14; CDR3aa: ASSHSTHLDRAEQY
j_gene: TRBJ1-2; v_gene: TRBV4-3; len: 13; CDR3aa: ASSRKNGAGSGYT
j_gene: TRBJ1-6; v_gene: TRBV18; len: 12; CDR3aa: ASSPAGGNSPLH
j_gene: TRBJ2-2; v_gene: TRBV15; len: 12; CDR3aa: ATTNYGNTGELF
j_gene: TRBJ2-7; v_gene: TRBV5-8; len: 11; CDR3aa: ASSLQWRYEQY
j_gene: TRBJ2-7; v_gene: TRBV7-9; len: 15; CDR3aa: ASSFILASSGESEQY
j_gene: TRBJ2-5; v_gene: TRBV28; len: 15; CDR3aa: ASSPPPAVFTNATQY
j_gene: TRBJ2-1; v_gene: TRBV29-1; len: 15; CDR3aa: SVVTRTHFVSYNEQF
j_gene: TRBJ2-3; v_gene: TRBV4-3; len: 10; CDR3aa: ASSLTTDTQY
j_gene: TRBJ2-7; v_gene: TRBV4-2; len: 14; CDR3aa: ASSQIFRQGPYEQY
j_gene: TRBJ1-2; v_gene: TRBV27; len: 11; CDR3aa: ASSITGGVGYT
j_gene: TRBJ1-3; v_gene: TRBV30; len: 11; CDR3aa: AWSTGSGNTIY
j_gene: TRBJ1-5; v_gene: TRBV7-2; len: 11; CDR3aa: ASSEDRNQPQH
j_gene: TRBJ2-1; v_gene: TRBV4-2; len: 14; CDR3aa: ASSQAWLGAANEQF
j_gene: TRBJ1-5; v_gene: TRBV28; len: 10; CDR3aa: ASSLKGQPQH
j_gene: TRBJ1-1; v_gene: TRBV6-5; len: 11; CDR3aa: ASSSGLNTEAF
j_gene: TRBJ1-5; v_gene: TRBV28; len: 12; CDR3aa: ASSLPGTWPSQH
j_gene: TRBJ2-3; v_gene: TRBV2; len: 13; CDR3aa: ASSISGGAIDTQY